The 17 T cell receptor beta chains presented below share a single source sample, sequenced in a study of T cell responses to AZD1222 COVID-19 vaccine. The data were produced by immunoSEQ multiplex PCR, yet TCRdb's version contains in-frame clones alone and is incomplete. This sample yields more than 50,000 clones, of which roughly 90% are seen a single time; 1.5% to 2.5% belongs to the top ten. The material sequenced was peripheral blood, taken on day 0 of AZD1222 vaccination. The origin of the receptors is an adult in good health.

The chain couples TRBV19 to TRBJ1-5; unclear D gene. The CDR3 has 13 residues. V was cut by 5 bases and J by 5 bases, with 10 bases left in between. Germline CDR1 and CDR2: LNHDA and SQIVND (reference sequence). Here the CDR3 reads CASSHDVYQPQHF. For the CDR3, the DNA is TGTGCCAGTAGTCACGACGTTTATCAGCCCCAGCATTTT. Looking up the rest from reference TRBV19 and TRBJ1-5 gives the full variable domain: DGGITQSPKYLFRKEGQNVTLSCEQNLNHDAMYWYRQDPGQGLRLIYYSQIVNDFQKGDIAEGYSVSREKKESFPLTVTSAQKNPTAFYLCASSHDVYQPQHFGDGTRLSIL.

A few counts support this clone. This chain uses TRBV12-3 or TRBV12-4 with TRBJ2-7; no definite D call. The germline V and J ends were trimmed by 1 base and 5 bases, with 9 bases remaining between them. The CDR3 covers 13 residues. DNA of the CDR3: TGTGCCAGCAGTTTAGTGAAGAGTCACGAGCAGTACTTC. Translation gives CASSLVKSHEQYF.

Written as DNA, the CDR3 is TGTGCCAGCAGCATCTCTGAGGGGCGGGATGGCTACACCTTC. It codes for CASSISEGRDGYTF. The V call is TRBV11-2, the J call TRBJ1-2; D may be TRBD1 (5 bases). Germline V gene lookup returns CDR1 SGHAT and CDR2 FQNNGV. CDR3 size: 14 residues. V dropped 5 bases and J dropped 6 bases, with 16 bases sitting between them.

This CDR3 reads CASSSGLITGELFF. The DNA for the CDR3 is TGTGCCAGCAGCTCCGGCCTAATTACCGGGGAGCTGTTTTTT. The genes are TRBV7-9 and TRBJ2-2; D gene ambiguous. The V and J ends lost 4 bases and 5 bases respectively, with 11 bases between them. Germline CDR1 is SEHNR and CDR2 is FQNEAQ (reference sequence). The CDR3 runs 14 residues.

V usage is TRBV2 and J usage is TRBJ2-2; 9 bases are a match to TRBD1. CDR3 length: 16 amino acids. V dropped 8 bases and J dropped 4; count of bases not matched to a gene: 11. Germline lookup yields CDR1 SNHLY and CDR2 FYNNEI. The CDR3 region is CASGTGRWRITGELFF. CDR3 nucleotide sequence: TGTGCCAGCGGGACAGGGCGGTGGAGAATCACCGGGGAGCTGTTTTTT.

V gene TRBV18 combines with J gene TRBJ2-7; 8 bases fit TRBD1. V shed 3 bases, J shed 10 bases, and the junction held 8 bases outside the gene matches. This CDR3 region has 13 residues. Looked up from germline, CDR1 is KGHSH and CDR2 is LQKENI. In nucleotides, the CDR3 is TGTGCCAGCTCACCCGAATCACAGGGGGGCCAGTACTTC. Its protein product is CASSPESQGGQYF.

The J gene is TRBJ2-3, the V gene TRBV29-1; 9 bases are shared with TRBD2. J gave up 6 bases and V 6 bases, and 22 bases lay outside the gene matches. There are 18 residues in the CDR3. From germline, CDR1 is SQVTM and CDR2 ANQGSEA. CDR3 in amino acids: CSVRWGGGRGTDHDTQYF. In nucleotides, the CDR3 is TGCAGCGTCCGGTGGGGAGGCGGGAGGGGAACAGATCACGATACGCAGTATTTT.

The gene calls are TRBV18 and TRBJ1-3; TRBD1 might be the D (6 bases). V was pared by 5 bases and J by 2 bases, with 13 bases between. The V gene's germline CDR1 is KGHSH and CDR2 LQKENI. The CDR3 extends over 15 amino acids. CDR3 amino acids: CASSTETGPGNTIYF. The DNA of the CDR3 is TGTGCCAGCTCAACAGAGACAGGCCCTGGAAACACCATATATTTT.

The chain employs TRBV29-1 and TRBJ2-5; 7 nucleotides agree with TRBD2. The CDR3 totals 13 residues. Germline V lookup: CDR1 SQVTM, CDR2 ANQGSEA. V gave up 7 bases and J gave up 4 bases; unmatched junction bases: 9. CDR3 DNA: TGCAGCGCCCCGCCTACGGGGGGAGAGACCCAGTACTTC. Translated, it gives CSAPPTGGETQYF.

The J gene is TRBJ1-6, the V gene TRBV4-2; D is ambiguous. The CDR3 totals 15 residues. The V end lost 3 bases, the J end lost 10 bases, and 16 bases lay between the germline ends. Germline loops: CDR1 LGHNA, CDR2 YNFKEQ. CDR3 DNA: TGTGCCAGCAGCCAGGACTCTATACCCGGGTCACCCCTCCACTTT. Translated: CASSQDSIPGSPLHF.

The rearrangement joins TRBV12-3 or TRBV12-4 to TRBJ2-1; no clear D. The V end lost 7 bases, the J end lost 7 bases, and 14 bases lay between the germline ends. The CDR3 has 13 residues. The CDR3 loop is CASTGFPGNEQFF. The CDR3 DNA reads TGTGCCAGCACCGGATTCCCGGGTAATGAGCAGTTCTTC.

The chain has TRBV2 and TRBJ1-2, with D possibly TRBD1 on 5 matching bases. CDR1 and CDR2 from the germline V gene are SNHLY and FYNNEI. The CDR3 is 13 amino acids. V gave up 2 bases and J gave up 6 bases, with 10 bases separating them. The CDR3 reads CASSESSGNGYTF. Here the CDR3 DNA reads TGTGCCAGCAGTGAATCGTCAGGGAATGGCTACACCTTC.

The CDR3 region is CASSPDRRYEQYF. Written as DNA, the CDR3 is TGTGCCAGCAGTCCGGACAGGCGCTACGAGCAGTACTTC. The genes are TRBV28 and TRBJ2-7; 7 nucleotides match TRBD1. The V segment lost 5 bases and the J segment 3 bases; nucleotides outside the gene matches: 4. Germline V gene sequence: CDR1 MDHEN, CDR2 SYDVKM. CDR3 size: 13 residues. The full variable domain, with the rest looked up from reference TRBV28 and TRBJ2-7, is DVKVTQSSRYLVKRTGEKVFLECVQDMDHENMFWYRQDPGLGLRLIYFSYDVKMKEKGDIPEGYSVSREKKERFSLILESASTNQTSMYLCASSPDRRYEQYFGPGTRLTVT.

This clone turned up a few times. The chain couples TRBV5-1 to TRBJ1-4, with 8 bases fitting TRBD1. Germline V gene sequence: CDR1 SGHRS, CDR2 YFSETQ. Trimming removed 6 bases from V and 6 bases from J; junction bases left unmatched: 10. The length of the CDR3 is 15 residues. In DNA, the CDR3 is TGCGCCAGCACGCAACAGGGGGGTTTAGATGAAAAACTGTTTTTT. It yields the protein CASTQQGGLDEKLFF. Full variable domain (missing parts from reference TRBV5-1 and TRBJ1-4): KAGVTQTPRYLIKTRGQQVTLSCSPISGHRSVSWYQQTPGQGLQFLFEYFSETQRNKGNFPGRFSGRQFSNSRSEMNVSTLELGDSALYLCASTQQGGLDEKLFFGSGTQLSVL.

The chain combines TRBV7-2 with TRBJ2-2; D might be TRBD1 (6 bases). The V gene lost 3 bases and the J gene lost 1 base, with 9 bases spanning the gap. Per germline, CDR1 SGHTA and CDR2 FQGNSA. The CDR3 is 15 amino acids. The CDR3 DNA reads TGTGCCAGCAGCTTGACAGGAGTGAACACCGGGGAGCTGTTTTTT. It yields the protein CASSLTGVNTGELFF.

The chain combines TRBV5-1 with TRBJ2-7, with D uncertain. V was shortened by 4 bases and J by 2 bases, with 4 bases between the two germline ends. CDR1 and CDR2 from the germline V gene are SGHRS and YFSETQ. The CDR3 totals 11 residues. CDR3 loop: CASSEAYEQYF. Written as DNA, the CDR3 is TGCGCCAGCAGCGAAGCCTACGAGCAGTACTTC.

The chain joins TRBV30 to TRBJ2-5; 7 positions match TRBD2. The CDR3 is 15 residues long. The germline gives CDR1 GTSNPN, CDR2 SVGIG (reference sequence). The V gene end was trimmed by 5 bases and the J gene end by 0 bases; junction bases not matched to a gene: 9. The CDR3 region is CAWGGVAGNQETQYF. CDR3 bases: TGTGCCTGGGGAGGGGTAGCGGGTAACCAAGAGACCCAGTACTTC.